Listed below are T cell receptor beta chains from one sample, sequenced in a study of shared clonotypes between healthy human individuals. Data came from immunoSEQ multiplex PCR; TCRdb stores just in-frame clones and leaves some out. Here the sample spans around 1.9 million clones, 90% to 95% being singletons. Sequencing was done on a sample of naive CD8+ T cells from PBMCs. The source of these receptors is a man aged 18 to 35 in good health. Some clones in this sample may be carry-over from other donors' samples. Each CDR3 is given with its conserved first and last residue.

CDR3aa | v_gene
CAWSVQHYEQYF | TRBV30
CASSLAGGWDEQYF | TRBV7-6
CASSHVGLDSNTGELFF | TRBV4-3
CASSLIPGQGKNTEAFF | TRBV7-3
CASSQEDRDFTDTQYF | TRBV4-3
CASSQEEGFAPGEQYF | TRBV4-2
CAISDPRRGRFSGYTF | TRBV10-3
CASSHPREYQETQYF | TRBV6-6
CASSPRGQGSNQPQHF | TRBV27
CSVEDRLRGPTEAFF | TRBV29-1